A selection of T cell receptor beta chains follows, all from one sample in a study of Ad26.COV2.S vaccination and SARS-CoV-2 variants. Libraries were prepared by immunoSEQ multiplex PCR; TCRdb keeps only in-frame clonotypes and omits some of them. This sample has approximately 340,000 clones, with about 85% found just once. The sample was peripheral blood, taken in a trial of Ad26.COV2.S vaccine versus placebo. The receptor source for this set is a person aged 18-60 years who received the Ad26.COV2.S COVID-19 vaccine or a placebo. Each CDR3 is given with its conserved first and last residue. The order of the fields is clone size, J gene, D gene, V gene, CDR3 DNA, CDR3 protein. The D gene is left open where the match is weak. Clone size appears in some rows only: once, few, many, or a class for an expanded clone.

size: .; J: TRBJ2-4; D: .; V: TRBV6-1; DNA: TGTGCCAGCAGTGATCGGGACAAACCCATTCAGTACTTC; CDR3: CASSDRDKPIQYF
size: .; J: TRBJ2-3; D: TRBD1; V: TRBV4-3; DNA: TGCGCCAGCAGCCTTACAGGGGTGAGGGATACGCAGTATTTT; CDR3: CASSLTGVRDTQYF
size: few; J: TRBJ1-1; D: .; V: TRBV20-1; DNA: TGCAGTGCTAGGGTGAACACTGAAGCTTTCTTT; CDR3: CSARVNTEAFF
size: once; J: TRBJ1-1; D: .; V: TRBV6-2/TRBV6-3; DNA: TGTGCCAGCAGTTACACCAGGGACACCACTGAAGCTTTCTTT; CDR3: CASSYTRDTTEAFF
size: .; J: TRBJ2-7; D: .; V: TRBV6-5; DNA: TGTGCCAGCAGGGCCCTACGTAGCTCCTACGAGCAGTACTTC; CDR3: CASRALRSSYEQYF
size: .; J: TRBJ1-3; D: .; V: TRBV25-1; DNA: TGCGCCAGCAGTGACGAAGTAGTTAGCTCTGGAAACACCATATATTTT; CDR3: CASSDEVVSSGNTIYF
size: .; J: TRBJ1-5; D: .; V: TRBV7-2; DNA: TGTGCCAGCAGCTTTGGGGTTCAGCCCCAGCATTTT; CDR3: CASSFGVQPQHF
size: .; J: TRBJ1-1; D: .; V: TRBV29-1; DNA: TGCAGCGTGCAAAAACAGGTAAACACTGAAGCTTTCTTT; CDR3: CSVQKQVNTEAFF
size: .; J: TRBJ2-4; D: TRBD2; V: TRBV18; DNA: TGTGCCAGCTCACCACCGATTGGGGGGGAAAACATTCAGTACTTC; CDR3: CASSPPIGGENIQYF
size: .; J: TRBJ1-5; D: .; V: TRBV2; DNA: TGTGCCAGCAGTGTACACAGGGATCAGCCCCAGCATTTT; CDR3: CASSVHRDQPQHF
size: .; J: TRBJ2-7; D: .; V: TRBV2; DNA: TGTGCCAGCAGACTCGGGACGGCTCCCCACGCCTGGTACTTC; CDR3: CASRLGTAPHAWYF
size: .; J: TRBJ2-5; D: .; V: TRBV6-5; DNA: TGTGCCAGCACCCCAGGAGCAAAGGAGGAGACCCAGTACTTC; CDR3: CASTPGAKEETQYF
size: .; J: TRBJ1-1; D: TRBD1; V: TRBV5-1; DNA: TGCGCCAGCAGCCGCGGGACAGGGGGCGCAACTGAAGCTTTCTTT; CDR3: CASSRGTGGATEAFF
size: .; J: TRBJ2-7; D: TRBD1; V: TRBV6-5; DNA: TGTGCCAGCAGCGGACAGGGTTTGAACGAGCAGTACTTC; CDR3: CASSGQGLNEQYF
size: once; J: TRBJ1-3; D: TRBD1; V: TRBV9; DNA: TGTGCCAGCAGTGGACAGGGAAGTGGAAACACCATATATTTT; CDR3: CASSGQGSGNTIYF
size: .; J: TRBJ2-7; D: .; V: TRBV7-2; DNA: TGTGCCAGCAGCTTTAGGTCCAAAGGCGAGCAGTACTTC; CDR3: CASSFRSKGEQYF
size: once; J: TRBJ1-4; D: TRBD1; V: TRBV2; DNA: TGTGCCAGCAGTGAGGGACAGGGGCGGGGAGAAAAACTGTTTTTT; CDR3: CASSEGQGRGEKLFF
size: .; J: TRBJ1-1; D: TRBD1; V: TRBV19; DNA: TGTGCCACCTATACGGGACAGGGGTGGAACACTGAAGCTTTCTTT; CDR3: CATYTGQGWNTEAFF
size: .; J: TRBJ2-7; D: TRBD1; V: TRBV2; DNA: TGTGCGCAGACAGGGAAGCTTTACGAGCAGTACTTC; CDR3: CAQTGKLYEQYF
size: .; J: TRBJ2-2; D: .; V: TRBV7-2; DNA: TGTGCCAGCAGCTTAGACAGGGCAAAGACCGGGGAGCTGTTTTTT; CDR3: CASSLDRAKTGELFF
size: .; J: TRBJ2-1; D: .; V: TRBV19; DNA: TGTGCCAGTACCCCAATTTTGCGGGCGCATGAGCAGTTCTTC; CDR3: CASTPILRAHEQFF
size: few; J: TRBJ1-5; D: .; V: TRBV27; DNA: TGTGCCAGCAGTTTCGACCGGAATCAGCCCCAGCATTTT; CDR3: CASSFDRNQPQHF
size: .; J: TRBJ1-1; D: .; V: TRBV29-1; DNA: TGCAGCGCTACGGGGGGGCCGAACACTGAAGCTTTCTTT; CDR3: CSATGGPNTEAFF
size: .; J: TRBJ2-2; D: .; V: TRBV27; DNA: TGTGCCAGCAGTTTTACAGTTAACACCGGGGAGCTGTTTTTT; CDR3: CASSFTVNTGELFF